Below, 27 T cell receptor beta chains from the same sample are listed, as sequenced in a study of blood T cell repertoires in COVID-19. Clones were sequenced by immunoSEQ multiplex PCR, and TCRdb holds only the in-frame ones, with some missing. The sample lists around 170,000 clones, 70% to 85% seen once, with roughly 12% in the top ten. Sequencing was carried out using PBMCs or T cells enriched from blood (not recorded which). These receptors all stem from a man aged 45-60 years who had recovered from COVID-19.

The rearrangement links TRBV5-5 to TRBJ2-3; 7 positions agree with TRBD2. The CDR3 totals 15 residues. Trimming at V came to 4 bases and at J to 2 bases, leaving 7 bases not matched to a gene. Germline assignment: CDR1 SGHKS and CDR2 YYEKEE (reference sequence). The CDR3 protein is CASSASGLNTDTQYF. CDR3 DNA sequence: TGTGCCAGCAGCGCCTCGGGACTAAACACAGATACGCAGTATTTT.

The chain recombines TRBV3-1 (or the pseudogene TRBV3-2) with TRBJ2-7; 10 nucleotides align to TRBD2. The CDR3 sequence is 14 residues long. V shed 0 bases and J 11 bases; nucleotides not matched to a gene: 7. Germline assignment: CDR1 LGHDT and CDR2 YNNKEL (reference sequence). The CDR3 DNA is TGTGCCAGCAGCCAAGACTTAGCGGGGGGAAGCAAGTACTTC. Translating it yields CASSQDLAGGSKYF.

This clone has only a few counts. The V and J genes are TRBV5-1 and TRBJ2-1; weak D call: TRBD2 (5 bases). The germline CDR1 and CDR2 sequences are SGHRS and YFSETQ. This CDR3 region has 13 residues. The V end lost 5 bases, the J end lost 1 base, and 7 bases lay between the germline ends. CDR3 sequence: CASREESYNEQFF. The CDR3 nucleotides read TGCGCCAGCAGGGAGGAGTCCTACAATGAGCAGTTCTTC.

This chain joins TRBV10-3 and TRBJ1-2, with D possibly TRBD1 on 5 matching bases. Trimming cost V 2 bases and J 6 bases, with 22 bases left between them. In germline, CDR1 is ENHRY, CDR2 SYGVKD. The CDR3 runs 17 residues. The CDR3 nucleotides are TGTGCCATCAGTGAGACCGGAACAGGCTCACGCGCCCATGGCTACACCTTC. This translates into CAISETGTGSRAHGYTF.

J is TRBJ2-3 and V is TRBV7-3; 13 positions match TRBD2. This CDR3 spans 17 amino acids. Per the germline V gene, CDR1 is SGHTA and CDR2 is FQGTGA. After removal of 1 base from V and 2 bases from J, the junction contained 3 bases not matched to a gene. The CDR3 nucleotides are TGTGCCAGCAGCTTAATGGGGACTAGCGGGAACACAGATACGCAGTATTTT. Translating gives CASSLMGTSGNTDTQYF.

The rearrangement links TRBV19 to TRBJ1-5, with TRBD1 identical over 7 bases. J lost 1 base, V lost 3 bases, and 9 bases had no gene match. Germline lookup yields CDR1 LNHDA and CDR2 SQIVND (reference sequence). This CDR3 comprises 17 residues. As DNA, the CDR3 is TGTGCCAGTAGTATCGTTACAGGGACAGTCAGCAATCAGCCCCAGCATTTT. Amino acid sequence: CASSIVTGTVSNQPQHF.

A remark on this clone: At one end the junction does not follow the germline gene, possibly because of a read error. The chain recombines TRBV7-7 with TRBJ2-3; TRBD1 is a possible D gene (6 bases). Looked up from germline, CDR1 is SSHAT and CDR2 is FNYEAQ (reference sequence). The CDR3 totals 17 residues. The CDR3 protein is CASSLTLPGHSTDTQYF. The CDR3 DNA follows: TGTGCTAGCAGCTTGACGCTTCCGGGACACAGCACAGATACGCAGTATTTT.

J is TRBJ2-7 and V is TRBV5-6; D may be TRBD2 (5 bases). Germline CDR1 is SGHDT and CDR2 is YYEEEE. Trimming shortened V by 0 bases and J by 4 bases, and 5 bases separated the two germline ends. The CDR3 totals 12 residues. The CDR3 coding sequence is TGTGCCAGCAGCTTGGGAGGGTACGAGCAGTACTTC. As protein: CASSLGGYEQYF.

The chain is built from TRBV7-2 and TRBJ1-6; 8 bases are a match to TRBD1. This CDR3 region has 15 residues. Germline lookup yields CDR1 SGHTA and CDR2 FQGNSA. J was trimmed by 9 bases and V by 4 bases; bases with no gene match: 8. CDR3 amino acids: CASSYSGQGGSPLHF. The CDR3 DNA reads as TGTGCCAGCAGCTACTCAGGACAGGGTGGTTCACCCCTCCACTTT.

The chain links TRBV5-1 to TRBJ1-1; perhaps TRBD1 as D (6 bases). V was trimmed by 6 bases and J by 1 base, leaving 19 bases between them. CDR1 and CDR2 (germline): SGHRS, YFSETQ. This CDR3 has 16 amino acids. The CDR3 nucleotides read TGCGCCAGCACATCAGGTGGGACAATGGAGAACACTGAAGCTTTCTTT. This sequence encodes CASTSGGTMENTEAFF.

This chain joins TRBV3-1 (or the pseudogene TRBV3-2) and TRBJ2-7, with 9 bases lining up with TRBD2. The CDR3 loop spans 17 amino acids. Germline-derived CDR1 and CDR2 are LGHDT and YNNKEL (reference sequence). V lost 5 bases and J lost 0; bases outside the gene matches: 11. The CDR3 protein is CASSSRSSGGRSYEQYF. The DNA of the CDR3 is TGTGCCAGCAGCTCCCGGAGTAGCGGGGGCCGCTCCTACGAGCAGTACTTC.

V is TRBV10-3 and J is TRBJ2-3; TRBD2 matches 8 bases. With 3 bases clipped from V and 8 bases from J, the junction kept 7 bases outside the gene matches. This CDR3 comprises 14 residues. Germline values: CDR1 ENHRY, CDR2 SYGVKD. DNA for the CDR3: TGTGCCATCAGTGATGCGGGGGGTGATGCTACGCAGTATTTT. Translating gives CAISDAGGDATQYF.

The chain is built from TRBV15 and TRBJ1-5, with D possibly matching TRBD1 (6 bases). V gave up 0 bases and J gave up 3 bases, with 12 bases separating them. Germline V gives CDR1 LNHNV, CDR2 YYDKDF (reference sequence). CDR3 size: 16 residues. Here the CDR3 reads CATSREGGAYNQPQHF. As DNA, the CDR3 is TGTGCCACCAGCAGAGAAGGGGGGGCCTACAATCAGCCCCAGCATTTT.

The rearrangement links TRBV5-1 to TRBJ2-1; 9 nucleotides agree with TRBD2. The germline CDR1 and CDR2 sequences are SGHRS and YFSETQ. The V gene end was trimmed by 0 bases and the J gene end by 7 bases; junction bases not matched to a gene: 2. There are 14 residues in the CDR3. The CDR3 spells CASSLGLAENEQFF. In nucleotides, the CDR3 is TGCGCCAGCAGCTTGGGACTAGCGGAAAATGAGCAGTTCTTC.

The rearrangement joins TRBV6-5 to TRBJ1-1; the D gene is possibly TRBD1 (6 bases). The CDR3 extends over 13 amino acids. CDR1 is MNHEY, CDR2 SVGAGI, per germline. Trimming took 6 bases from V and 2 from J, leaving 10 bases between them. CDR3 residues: CASRGTRNTEAFF. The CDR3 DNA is TGTGCCAGCAGGGGGACACGAAACACTGAAGCTTTCTTT.

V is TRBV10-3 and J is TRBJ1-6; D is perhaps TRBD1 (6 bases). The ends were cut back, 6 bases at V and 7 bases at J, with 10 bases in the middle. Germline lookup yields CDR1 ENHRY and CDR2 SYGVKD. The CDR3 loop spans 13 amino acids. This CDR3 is CAIRGTGNSPLHF. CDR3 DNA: TGTGCCATCAGGGGAACAGGGAATTCACCCCTCCACTTT.

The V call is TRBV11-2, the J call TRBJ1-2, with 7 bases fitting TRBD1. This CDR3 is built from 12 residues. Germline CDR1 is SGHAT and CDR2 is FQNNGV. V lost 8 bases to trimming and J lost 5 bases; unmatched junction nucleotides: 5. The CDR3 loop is CASSRQGYGYTF. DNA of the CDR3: TGTGCCAGCTCCCGACAGGGATATGGCTACACCTTC.

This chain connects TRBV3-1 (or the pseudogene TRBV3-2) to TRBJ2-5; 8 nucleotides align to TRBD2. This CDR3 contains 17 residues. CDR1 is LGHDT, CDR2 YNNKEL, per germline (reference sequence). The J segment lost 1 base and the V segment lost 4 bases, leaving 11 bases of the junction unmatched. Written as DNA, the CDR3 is TGTGCCAGCAGCCCTCTGGCGGGGGGCGTACTCCAAGAGACCCAGTACTTC. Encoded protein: CASSPLAGGVLQETQYF.

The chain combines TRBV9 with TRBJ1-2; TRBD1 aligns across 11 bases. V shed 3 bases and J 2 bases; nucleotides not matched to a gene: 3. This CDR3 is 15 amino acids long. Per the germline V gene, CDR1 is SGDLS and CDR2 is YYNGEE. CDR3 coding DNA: TGTGCCAGCAGCGACTGGGACAGGGGGAACTATGGCTACACCTTC. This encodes CASSDWDRGNYGYTF. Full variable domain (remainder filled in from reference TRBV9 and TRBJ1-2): DSGVTQTPKHLITATGQRVTLRCSPRSGDLSVYWYQQSLDQGLQFLIQYYNGEERAKGNILERFSAQQFPDLHSELNLSSLELGDSALYFCASSDWDRGNYGYTFGSGTRLTVV.

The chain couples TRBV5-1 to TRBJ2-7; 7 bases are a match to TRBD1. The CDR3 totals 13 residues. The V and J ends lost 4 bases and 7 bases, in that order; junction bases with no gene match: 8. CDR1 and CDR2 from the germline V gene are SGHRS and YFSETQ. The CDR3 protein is CASSTDRAGEQYF. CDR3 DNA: TGCGCCAGCAGCACCGACAGGGCAGGGGAGCAGTACTTC.

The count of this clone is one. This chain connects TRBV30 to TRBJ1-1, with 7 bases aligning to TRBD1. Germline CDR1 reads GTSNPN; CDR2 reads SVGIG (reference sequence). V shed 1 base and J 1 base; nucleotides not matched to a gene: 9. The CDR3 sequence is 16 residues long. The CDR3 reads CAWSALPGQRNTEAFF. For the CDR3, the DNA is TGTGCCTGGAGTGCTCTCCCGGGACAGAGGAACACTGAAGCTTTCTTT.

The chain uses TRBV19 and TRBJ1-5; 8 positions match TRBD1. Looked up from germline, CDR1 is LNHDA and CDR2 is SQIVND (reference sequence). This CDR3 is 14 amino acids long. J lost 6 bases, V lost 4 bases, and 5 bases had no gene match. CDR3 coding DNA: TGTGCCAGTAGTACATGGACAGGGAGTCAGCCCCAGCATTTT. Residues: CASSTWTGSQPQHF.

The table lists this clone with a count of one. The CDR3 reads CASRGSWTGSNGELFF. For the CDR3, the DNA is TGTGCCAGCAGGGGGAGCTGGACAGGGAGCAACGGGGAGCTGTTTTTT. The chain recombines TRBV2 with TRBJ2-2, with 8 bases aligning to TRBD1. J lost 7 bases, V lost 6 bases, and 13 bases had no gene match. CDR3 length equals 16 residues. Germline V gives CDR1 SNHLY, CDR2 FYNNEI.

In nucleotides, the CDR3 is TGTGCCAGCAGTTCAGGGTGGGAGCCCCAGCATTTT. This translates into CASSSGWEPQHF. The rearrangement links TRBV12-3 or TRBV12-4 to TRBJ1-5; perhaps TRBD1 as D (5 bases). The V end was cut by 4 bases, the J end by 8 bases, with 9 bases between. CDR3 length: 12 amino acids.

CDR3 coding DNA: TGTGCCAGCAGCATCGGGGGGCCTTCCTACAATGAGCAGTTCTTC. Amino acid sequence: CASSIGGPSYNEQFF. V gene TRBV9 combines with J gene TRBJ2-1; D might be TRBD2 (7 bases). Germline lookup yields CDR1 SGDLS and CDR2 YYNGEE. The CDR3 runs 15 residues. With 4 bases removed from V and 1 base from J, the gap between germline ends came to 12 bases.

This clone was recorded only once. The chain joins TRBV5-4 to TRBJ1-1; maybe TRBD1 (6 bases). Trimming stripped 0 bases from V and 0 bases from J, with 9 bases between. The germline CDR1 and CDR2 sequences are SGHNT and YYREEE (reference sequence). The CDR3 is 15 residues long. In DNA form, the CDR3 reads TGTGCCAGCAGCTTGGGAGGGACATTGAACACTGAAGCTTTCTTT. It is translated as CASSLGGTLNTEAFF.

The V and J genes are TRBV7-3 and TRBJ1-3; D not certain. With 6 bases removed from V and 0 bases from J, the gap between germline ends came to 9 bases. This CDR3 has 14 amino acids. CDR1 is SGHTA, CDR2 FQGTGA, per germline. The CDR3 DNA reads TGTGCCAGCAGTGCCGGGAGCTCTGGAAACACCATATATTTT. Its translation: CASSAGSSGNTIYF.